These T cell receptor beta chains were read from a single sample in a study of CD8 T cells in Susac syndrome. One entry per CDR3 protein results from TCRdb running MiXCR on the immunoSEQ multiplex PCR reads. Altogether tens of thousands of distinct CDR3 sequences are present, roughly 95% being singletons, with the ten largest covering under 0.5%. Source material: CD8+ T cells from PBMCs. The receptors derive from a human donor with multiple sclerosis. Each CDR3 is given with its conserved first and last residue. The D gene is left open where the match is weak. The size entry is marked missing in some rows and otherwise reads once, few, many or a size class.

j_call d_call cdr3_length v_call clone_size cdr3_aa cdr3_nt
TRBJ2-7 TRBD1 16 TRBV13 - CASSLGPGQGSGEQYF TGTGCCAGCAGCTTAGGACCGGGACAGGGTTCTGGCGAGCAGTACTTC
TRBJ2-7 - 15 TRBV6-6 - CASSYGVGSSYEQYF TGTGCCAGCAGTTACGGGGTGGGGTCTTCCTACGAGCAGTACTTC
TRBJ1-1 - 10 TRBV19 - CASIGGEAFF TGTGCCAGTATTGGCGGGGAAGCTTTCTTT
TRBJ2-5 - 15 TRBV4-3 - CASSQDRGRIETQYF TGCGCCAGCAGCCAAGATCGGGGGCGAATAGAGACCCAGTACTTC
TRBJ1-2 TRBD1 14 TRBV3-1 - CASSQENRGLGYTF TGTGCCAGCAGCCAAGAGAACAGGGGGCTCGGCTACACCTTC
TRBJ2-3 - 14 TRBV7-8 - CASSGDWHTDTQYF TGTGCCAGCTCCGGGGACTGGCACACAGATACGCAGTATTTT
TRBJ2-1 - 12 TRBV12-3/TRBV12-4 few CASSLGGNEQFF TGTGCCAGCAGTTTAGGGGGGAATGAGCAGTTCTTC
TRBJ2-7 TRBD2 13 TRBV25-1 - CASSALAGGEQYF TGTGCCAGCAGTGCACTAGCGGGGGGAGAGCAGTACTTC
TRBJ1-1 - 15 TRBV6-5 - CASSYSGSSLTEAFF TGTGCCAGCAGTTACTCAGGGTCCTCTCTCACTGAAGCTTTCTTT
TRBJ2-1 TRBD2 16 TRBV27 - CASSLEGLAGVSEQFF TGTGCCAGCAGTTTAGAAGGACTAGCGGGAGTTAGTGAGCAGTTCTTC
TRBJ1-1 TRBD1 14 TRBV9 - CASSGQGADTEAFF TGTGCCAGCAGCGGACAGGGAGCGGACACTGAAGCTTTCTTT
TRBJ2-3 TRBD2 16 TRBV7-9 - CASSFTKAGGRDTQYF TGTGCCAGCAGCTTTACGAAAGCGGGGGGGCGAGATACGCAGTATTTT
TRBJ2-7 TRBD2 13 TRBV12-3/TRBV12-4 - CASATSGTYEQYF TGTGCCAGCGCGACTAGCGGGACCTACGAGCAGTACTTC
TRBJ1-2 - 12 TRBV19 once CASYTGAYGYTF TGTGCCAGCTATACCGGGGCTTATGGCTACACCTTC
TRBJ1-1 - 11 TRBV6-5 - CASSYSGGAFF TGTGCCAGCAGTTACTCAGGGGGGGCTTTCTTT
TRBJ2-7 TRBD1 16 TRBV7-7 once CASSPPMRTGVYEQYF TGTGCCAGCAGCCCACCGATGCGGACAGGGGTGTACGAGCAGTACTTC
TRBJ2-7 - 14 TRBV15 - CATSGVGVLHEQYF TGTGCCACCAGCGGCGTGGGAGTGCTGCATGAGCAGTACTTC
TRBJ2-3 TRBD2 16 TRBV18 - CASSPPYGGRADTQYF TGTGCCAGCTCACCCCCATACGGGGGGAGAGCAGATACGCAGTATTTT
TRBJ2-4 TRBD1 17 TRBV14 - CASSQGQGILAKNIQYF TGTGCCAGCAGCCAAGGACAGGGAATCCTAGCCAAAAACATTCAGTACTTC
TRBJ2-1 - 16 TRBV6-1 - CASSEGIVLQGNEQFF TGTGCCAGCAGTGAAGGAATAGTCCTACAGGGCAATGAGCAGTTCTTC
TRBJ1-5 TRBD1 14 TRBV2 - CASETGTDNQPQHF TGTGCCAGCGAGACAGGGACCGACAATCAGCCCCAGCATTTT
TRBJ2-5 TRBD2 17 TRBV29-1 - CSVVSASGRTTQETQYF TGCAGCGTTGTATCCGCTAGCGGGAGGACTACCCAAGAGACCCAGTACTTC
TRBJ2-2 - 16 TRBV19 - CASSPFEGVGAGELFF TGTGCCAGTAGCCCTTTCGAGGGGGTAGGGGCCGGGGAGCTGTTTTTT
TRBJ1-2 - 17 TRBV7-2 - CASEWVFGRSSNYGYTF TGTGCCAGCGAATGGGTTTTCGGGCGTTCCTCTAACTATGGCTACACCTTC
TRBJ1-1 - 14 TRBV29-1 - CSVEDGATGTEAFF TGCAGCGTTGAAGATGGGGCAACGGGGACTGAAGCTTTCTTT
TRBJ1-2 - 12 TRBV29-1 - CSVPRGDYGYTF TGCAGCGTTCCCAGGGGAGATTATGGCTACACCTTC
TRBJ2-1 - 15 TRBV3-1 - CASSRGSGLDNEQFF TGTGCCAGCAGCAGGGGTAGCGGCCTTGACAATGAGCAGTTCTTC
TRBJ2-7 TRBD2 16 TRBV11-2 once CASSPLAGGFSYEQYF TGTGCCAGCAGCCCTCTAGCGGGGGGGTTCTCCTACGAGCAGTACTTC
TRBJ1-1 - 14 TRBV5-6 - CASSSWTENTEAFF TGTGCCAGCAGCTCGTGGACGGAGAACACTGAAGCTTTCTTT
TRBJ2-1 TRBD1 17 TRBV29-1 - CSVEGYDREQVRNEQFF TGCAGCGTTGAGGGGTATGACAGGGAACAGGTTCGGAATGAGCAGTTCTTC
TRBJ1-2 - 12 TRBV5-4 - CASSLSSGGYTF TGTGCCAGCAGCTTGAGTAGTGGTGGCTACACCTTC
TRBJ2-7 - 14 TRBV27 once CASSLGPGGYEQYF TGTGCCAGCAGTTTGGGGCCCGGGGGCTACGAGCAGTACTTC
TRBJ1-2 - 12 TRBV15 - CATSPDFFGYTF TGTGCCACCAGCCCAGACTTTTTCGGCTACACCTTC
TRBJ2-7 - 12 TRBV2 - CASSGLAYEQYF TGTGCCAGCAGTGGGCTGGCCTACGAGCAGTACTTC